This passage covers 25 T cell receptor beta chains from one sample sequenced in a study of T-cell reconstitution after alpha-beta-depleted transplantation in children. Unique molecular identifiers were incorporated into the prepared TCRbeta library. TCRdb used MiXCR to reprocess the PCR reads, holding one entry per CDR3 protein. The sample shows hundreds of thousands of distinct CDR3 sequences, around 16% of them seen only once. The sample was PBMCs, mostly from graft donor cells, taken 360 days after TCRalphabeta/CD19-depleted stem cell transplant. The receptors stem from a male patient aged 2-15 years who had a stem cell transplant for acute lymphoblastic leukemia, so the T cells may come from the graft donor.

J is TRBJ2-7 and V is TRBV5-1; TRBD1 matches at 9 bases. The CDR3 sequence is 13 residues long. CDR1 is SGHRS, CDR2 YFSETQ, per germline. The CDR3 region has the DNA TGCGCGTCCCGGGACAGGGTATCCTACGAGCAGTACTTC. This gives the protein CASRDRVSYEQYF.

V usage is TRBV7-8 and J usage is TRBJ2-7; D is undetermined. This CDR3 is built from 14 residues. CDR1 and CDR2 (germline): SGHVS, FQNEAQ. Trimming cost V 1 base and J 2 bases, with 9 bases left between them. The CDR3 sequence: CASSLERTTYEQYF. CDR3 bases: TGTGCCAGCAGCTTAGAGCGCACAACCTACGAGCAGTACTTC.

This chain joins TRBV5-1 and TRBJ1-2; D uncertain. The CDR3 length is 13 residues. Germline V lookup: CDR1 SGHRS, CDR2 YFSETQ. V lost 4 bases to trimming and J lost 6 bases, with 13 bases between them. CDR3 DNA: TGCGCCAGCAGCCGAAGCAGGATCGATGGCTACACCTTC. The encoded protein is CASSRSRIDGYTF.

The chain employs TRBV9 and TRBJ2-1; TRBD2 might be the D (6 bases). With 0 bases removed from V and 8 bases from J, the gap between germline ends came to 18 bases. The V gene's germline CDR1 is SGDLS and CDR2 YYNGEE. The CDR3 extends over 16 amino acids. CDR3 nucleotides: TGTGCCAGCAGCGTAGCAGCGGGTTTCCGTAAACATGAGCAGTTCTTC. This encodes CASSVAAGFRKHEQFF.

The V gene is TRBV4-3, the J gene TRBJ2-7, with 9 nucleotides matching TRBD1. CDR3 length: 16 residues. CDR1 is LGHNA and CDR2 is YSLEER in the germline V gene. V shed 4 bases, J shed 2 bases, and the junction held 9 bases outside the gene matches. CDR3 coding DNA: TGCGCCAGCAGCCGACGAGAGGGACAGGGCCCCTACGAGCAGTACTTC. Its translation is CASSRREGQGPYEQYF.

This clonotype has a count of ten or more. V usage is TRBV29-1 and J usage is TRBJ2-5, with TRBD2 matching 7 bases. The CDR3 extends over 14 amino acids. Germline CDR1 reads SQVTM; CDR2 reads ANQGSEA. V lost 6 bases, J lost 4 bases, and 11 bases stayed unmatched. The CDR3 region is CSVKGLSGGETQYF. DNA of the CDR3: TGCAGCGTAAAGGGACTATCGGGGGGAGAGACCCAGTACTTC.

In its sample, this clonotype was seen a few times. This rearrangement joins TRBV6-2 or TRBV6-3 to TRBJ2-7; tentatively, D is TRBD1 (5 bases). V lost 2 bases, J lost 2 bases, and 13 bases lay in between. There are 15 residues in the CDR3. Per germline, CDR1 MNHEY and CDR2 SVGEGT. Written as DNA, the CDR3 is TGTGCCAGCAGTTACCTCGGACACCTGCCCTACGAGCAGTACTTC. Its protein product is CASSYLGHLPYEQYF.

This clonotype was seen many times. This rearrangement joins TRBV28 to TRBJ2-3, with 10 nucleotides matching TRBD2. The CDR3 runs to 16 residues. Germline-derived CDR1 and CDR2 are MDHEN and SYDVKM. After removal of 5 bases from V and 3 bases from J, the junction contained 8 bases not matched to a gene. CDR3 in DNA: TGTGCCAGCAGTACCCCGGGACTAGCGAGGACAGATACGCAGTATTTT. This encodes CASSTPGLARTDTQYF. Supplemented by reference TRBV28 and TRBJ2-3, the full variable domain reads DVKVTQSSRYLVKRTGEKVFLECVQDMDHENMFWYRQDPGLGLRLIYFSYDVKMKEKGDIPEGYSVSREKKERFSLILESASTNQTSMYLCASSTPGLARTDTQYFGPGTRLTVL.

Written as DNA, the CDR3 is TGTGCCAGCGGTACGGAACCTTATGGCTACACCTTC. This gives the protein CASGTEPYGYTF. The chain combines TRBV6-5 with TRBJ1-2, with D uncertain. The CDR3 spans 12 residues. Germline values: CDR1 MNHEY, CDR2 SVGAGI. Trimming left V 8 bases short and J 5 bases short, with 12 bases between.

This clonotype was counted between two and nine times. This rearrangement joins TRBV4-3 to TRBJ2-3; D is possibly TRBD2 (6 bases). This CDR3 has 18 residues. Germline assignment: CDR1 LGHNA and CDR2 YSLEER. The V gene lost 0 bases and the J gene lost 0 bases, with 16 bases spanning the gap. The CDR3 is CASSQDRFGEASTDTQYF. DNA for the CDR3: TGCGCCAGCAGCCAAGATCGGTTTGGGGAGGCTAGCACAGATACGCAGTATTTT.

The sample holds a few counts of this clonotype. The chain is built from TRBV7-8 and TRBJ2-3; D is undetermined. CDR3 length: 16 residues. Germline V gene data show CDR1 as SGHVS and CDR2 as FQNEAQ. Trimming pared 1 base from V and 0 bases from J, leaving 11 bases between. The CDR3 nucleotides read TGTGCCAGCAGCTTAGTGCGGAATCCTAGCACAGATACGCAGTATTTT. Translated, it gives CASSLVRNPSTDTQYF. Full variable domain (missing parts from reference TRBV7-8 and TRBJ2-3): GAGVSQSPRYKVAKRGQDVALRCDPISGHVSLFWYQQALGQGPEFLTYFQNEAQLDKSGLPSDRFFAERPEGSVSTLKIQRTQQEDSAVYLCASSLVRNPSTDTQYFGPGTRLTVL.

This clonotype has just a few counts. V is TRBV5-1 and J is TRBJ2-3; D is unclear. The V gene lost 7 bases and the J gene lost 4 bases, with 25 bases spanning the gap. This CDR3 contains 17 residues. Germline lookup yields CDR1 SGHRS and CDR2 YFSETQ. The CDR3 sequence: CASGPRVRPAKSDTQYF. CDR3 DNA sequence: TGCGCCAGCGGCCCCCGTGTGAGGCCAGCTAAGTCAGATACGCAGTATTTT.

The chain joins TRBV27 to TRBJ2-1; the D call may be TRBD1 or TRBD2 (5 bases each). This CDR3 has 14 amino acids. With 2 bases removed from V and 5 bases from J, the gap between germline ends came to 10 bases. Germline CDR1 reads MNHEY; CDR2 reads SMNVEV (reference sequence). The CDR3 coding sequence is TGTGCCAGCAGTTTAAGGCAGGGAGACAATGAGCAGTTCTTC. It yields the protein CASSLRQGDNEQFF.

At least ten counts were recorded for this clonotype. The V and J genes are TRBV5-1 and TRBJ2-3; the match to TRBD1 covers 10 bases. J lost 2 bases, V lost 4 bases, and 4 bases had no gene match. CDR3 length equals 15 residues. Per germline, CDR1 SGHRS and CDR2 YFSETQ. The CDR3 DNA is TGCGCCAGCAGCCCCGACAGGGGGCTCACAGATACGCAGTATTTT. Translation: CASSPDRGLTDTQYF.

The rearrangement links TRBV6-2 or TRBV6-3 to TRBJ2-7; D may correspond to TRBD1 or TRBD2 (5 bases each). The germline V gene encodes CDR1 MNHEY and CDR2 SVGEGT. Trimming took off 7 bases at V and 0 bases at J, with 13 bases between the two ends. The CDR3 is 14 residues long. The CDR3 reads CASKPGTHSYEQYF. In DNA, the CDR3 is TGTGCCAGCAAGCCCGGGACCCACTCCTACGAGCAGTACTTC.

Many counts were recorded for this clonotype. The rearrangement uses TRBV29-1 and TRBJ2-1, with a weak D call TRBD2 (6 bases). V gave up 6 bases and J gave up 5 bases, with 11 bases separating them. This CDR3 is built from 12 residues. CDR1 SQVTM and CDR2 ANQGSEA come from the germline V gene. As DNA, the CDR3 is TGCAGCGTCGGGAGTGTCCACAATGAGCAGTTCTTC. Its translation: CSVGSVHNEQFF.

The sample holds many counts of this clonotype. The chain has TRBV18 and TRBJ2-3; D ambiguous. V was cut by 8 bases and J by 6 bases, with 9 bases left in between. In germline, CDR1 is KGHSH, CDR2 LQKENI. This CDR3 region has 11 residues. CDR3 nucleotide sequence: TGTGCCAGCAGTCCCCAGGATACGCAGTATTTT. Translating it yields CASSPQDTQYF.

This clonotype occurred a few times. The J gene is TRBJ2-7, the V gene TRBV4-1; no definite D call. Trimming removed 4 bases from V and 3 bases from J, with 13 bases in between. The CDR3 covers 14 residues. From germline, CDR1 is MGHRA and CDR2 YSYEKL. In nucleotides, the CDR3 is TGCGCCAGCAGCCCCTCTAATGCTGTCTACGAGCAGTACTTC. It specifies CASSPSNAVYEQYF.

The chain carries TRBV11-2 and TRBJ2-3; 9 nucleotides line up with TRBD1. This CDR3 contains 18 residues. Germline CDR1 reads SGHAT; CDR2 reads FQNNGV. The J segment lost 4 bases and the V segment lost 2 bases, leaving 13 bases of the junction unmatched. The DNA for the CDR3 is TGTGCCAGCAGCTTAATCGAGACGGGACAGGGTAGTGCAGATACGCAGTATTTT. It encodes CASSLIETGQGSADTQYF.

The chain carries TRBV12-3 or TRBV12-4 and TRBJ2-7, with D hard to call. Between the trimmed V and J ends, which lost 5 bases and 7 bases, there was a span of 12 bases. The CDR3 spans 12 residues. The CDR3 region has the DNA TGTGCCAGCAGTCCTAGAAGGTGGGAGCAGTACTTC. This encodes CASSPRRWEQYF.

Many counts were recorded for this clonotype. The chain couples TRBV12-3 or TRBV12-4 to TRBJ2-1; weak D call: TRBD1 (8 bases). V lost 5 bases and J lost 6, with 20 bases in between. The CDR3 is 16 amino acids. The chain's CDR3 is CASSRTGRVDINEQFF. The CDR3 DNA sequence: TGTGCCAGCAGTCGGACAGGGAGGGTAGACATCAATGAGCAGTTCTTC.

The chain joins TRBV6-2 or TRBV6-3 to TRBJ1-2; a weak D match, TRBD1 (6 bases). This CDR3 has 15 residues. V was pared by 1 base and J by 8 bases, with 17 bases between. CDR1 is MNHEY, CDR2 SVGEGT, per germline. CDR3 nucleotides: TGTGCCAGCAGTTACTGGGGAGTTACAGGGTCCGGCTACACCTTC. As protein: CASSYWGVTGSGYTF.

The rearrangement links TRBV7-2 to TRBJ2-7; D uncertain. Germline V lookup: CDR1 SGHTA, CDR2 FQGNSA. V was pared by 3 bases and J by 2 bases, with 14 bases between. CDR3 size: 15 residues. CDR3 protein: CASSFVGAGAYEQYF. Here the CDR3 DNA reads TGTGCCAGCAGCTTCGTCGGCGCAGGAGCCTACGAGCAGTACTTC. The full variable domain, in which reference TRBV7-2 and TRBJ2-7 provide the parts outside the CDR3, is GAGVSQSPSNKVTEKGKDVELRCDPISGHTALYWYRQSLGQGLEFLIYFQGNSAPDKSGLPSDRFSAERTGGSVSTLTIQRTQQEDSAVYLCASSFVGAGAYEQYFGPGTRLTVT.

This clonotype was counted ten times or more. In nucleotides, the CDR3 is TGTGCCAGCAGCCAAGAGACAGGGAAGAGTGTACTAGCCAAAAACATTCAGTACTTC. Amino acids: CASSQETGKSVLAKNIQYF. This chain connects TRBV4-2 to TRBJ2-4; 7 bases line up with TRBD1. The CDR3 has 19 residues. V lost 0 bases to trimming and J lost 0 bases; unmatched junction nucleotides: 11. CDR1 and CDR2 from the germline V gene are LGHNA and YNFKEQ.

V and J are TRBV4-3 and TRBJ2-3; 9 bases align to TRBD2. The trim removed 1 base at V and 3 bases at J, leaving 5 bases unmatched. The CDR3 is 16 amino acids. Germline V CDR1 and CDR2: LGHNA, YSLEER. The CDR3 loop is CASSQVWLAGTDTQYF. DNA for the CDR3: TGCGCCAGCAGCCAAGTGTGGCTAGCGGGAACAGATACGCAGTATTTT.